Listed below are T cell receptor beta chains from one sample, sequenced in a study of T-cell reconstitution after alpha-beta-depleted transplantation in children. TCRdb redid the calling of the PCR reads with MiXCR, one entry per CDR3 protein. The data show 450,000 to 550,000 distinct CDR3 sequences, more than 9.5% seen once. The sample consisted of PBMCs, mostly from graft donor cells, taken 180 days after TCRalphabeta/CD19-depleted stem cell transplant. Receptor source: a female patient aged 2-9 years who had a stem cell transplant for aplastic anemia, so the T cells may come from the graft donor. CDR3s include the opening cysteine and the closing phenylalanine or tryptophan. A D gene is named only where the DNA matches it firmly. Clone size appears in some rows only: once, few, many, or a class for an expanded clone.

CDR3 length: 14; V gene: TRBV28; J gene: TRBJ1-1; clone size: NA; D gene: NA; CDR3 DNA: TGTGCCAGCAGACCTGACACCCAGAACACTGAAGCTTTCTTT; CDR3 protein: CASRPDTQNTEAFF
CDR3 length: 14; V gene: TRBV20-1; J gene: TRBJ1-5; clone size: few; D gene: NA; CDR3 DNA: TGCAGTGCTAGATCCCCCACCGGAGGGAAGCCCCAGCATTTT; CDR3 protein: CSARSPTGGKPQHF
CDR3 length: 15; V gene: TRBV14; J gene: TRBJ1-2; clone size: NA; D gene: NA; CDR3 DNA: TGTGCCAGCAGCCAACCGACCCGGGGTAACTATGGCTACACCTTC; CDR3 protein: CASSQPTRGNYGYTF
CDR3 length: 15; V gene: TRBV20-1; J gene: TRBJ2-3; clone size: few; D gene: NA; CDR3 DNA: TGCAGTGCCACCGCGCCATCAGGGAACACAGATACGCAGTATTTT; CDR3 protein: CSATAPSGNTDTQYF
CDR3 length: 14; V gene: TRBV10-3; J gene: TRBJ1-2; clone size: few; D gene: TRBD1; CDR3 DNA: TGTGCCATCAGTGACTGGGACAGGGGGCTTGGCTACACCTTC; CDR3 protein: CAISDWDRGLGYTF
CDR3 length: 16; V gene: TRBV24-1; J gene: TRBJ2-3; clone size: many; D gene: TRBD2; CDR3 DNA: TGTGCCACCAGTGATTCCTCGGGGGTAGCGGGAGATACGCAGTATTTT; CDR3 protein: CATSDSSGVAGDTQYF
CDR3 length: 18; V gene: TRBV4-1; J gene: TRBJ2-1; clone size: few; D gene: TRBD2; CDR3 DNA: TGCGCCAGCAGCCAAACTCCCCCTTCTAGCGGACCTTACAATGAGCAGTTCTTC; CDR3 protein: CASSQTPPSSGPYNEQFF
CDR3 length: 14; V gene: TRBV28; J gene: TRBJ2-5; clone size: few; D gene: TRBD1; CDR3 DNA: TGTGCCAGCAGTCAGGGGACAGGGCTTGAGACCCAGTACTTC; CDR3 protein: CASSQGTGLETQYF
CDR3 length: 17; V gene: TRBV24-1; J gene: TRBJ2-2; clone size: few; D gene: NA; CDR3 DNA: TGTGCCACCAGTGATCTCAATCCCCGGGCGGGCACCGGGGAGCTGTTTTTT; CDR3 protein: CATSDLNPRAGTGELFF
CDR3 length: 12; V gene: TRBV11-3; J gene: TRBJ2-5; clone size: NA; D gene: NA; CDR3 DNA: TGTGCCAGCACCCCCTCTAAAGAGACCCAGTACTTC; CDR3 protein: CASTPSKETQYF
CDR3 length: 16; V gene: TRBV25-1; J gene: TRBJ2-5; clone size: NA; D gene: NA; CDR3 DNA: TGTGCCAGCAGTGAGATTATTGGCACGACACAAGAGACCCAGTACTTC; CDR3 protein: CASSEIIGTTQETQYF